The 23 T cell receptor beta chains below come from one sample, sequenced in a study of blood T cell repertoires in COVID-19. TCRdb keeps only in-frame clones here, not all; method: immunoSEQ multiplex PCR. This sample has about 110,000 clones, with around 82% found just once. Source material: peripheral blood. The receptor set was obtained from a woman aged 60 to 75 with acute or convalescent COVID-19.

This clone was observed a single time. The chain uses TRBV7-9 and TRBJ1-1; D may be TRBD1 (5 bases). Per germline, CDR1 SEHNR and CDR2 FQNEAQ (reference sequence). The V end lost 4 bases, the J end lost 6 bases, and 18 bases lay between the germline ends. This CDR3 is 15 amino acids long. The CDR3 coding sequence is TGTGCCAGCAGCTCAGGAGCAGGGTTGCTCTCTGAAGCTTTCTTT. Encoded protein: CASSSGAGLLSEAFF.

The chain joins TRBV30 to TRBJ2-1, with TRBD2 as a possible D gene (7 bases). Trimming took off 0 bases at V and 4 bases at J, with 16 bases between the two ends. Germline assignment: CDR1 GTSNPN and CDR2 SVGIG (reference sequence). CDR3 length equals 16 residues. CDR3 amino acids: CAWSVRVGGPYNEQFF. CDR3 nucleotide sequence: TGTGCCTGGAGTGTAAGGGTGGGGGGGCCTTACAATGAGCAGTTCTTC.

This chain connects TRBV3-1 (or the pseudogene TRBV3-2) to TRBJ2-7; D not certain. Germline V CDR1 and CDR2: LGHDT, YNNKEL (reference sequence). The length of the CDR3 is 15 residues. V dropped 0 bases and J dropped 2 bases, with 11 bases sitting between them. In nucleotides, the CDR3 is TGTGCCAGCAGCCAAGAAGGCGGCTCGGCCTACGAGCAGTACTTC. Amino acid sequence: CASSQEGGSAYEQYF.

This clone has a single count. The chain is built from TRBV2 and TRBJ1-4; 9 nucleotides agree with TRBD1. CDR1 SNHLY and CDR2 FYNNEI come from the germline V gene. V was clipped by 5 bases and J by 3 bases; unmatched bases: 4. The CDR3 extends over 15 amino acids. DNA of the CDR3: TGTGCCAGCAGTCCCGGGACAGGGCCTAATGAAAAACTGTTTTTT. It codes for CASSPGTGPNEKLFF. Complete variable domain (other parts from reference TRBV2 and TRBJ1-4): EPEVTQTPSHQVTQMGQEVILRCVPISNHLYFYWYRQILGQKVEFLVSFYNNEISEKSEIFDDQFSVERPDGSNFTLKIRSTKLEDSAMYFCASSPGTGPNEKLFFGSGTQLSVL.

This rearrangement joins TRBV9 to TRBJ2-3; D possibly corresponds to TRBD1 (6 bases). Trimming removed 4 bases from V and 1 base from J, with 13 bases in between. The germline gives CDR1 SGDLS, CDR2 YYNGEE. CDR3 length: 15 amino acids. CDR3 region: CASSLGQFRTDTQYF. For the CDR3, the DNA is TGTGCCAGCAGCCTAGGACAGTTCCGCACAGATACGCAGTATTTT. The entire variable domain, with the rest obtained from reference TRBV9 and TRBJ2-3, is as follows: DSGVTQTPKHLITATGQRVTLRCSPRSGDLSVYWYQQSLDQGLQFLIQYYNGEERAKGNILERFSAQQFPDLHSELNLSSLELGDSALYFCASSLGQFRTDTQYFGPGTRLTVL.

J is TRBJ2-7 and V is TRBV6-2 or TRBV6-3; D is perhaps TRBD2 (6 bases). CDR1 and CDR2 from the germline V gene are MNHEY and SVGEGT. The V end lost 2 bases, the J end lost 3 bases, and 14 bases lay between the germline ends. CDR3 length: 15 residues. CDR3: CASSYTSWDNYEQYF. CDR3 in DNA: TGTGCCAGCAGTTACACTAGCTGGGATAACTACGAGCAGTACTTC.

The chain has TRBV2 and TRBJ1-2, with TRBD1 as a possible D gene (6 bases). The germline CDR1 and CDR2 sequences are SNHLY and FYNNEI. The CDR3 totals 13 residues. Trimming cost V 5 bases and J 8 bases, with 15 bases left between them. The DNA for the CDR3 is TGTGCCAGCAGTTTACAGGGAACGGGGGGCTACACCTTC. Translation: CASSLQGTGGYTF.

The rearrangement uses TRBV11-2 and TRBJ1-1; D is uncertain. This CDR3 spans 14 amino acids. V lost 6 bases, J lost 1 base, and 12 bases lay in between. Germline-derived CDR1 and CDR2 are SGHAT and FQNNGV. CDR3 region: CASRPTFQNTEAFF. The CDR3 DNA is TGTGCCAGCAGACCTACTTTCCAGAACACTGAAGCTTTCTTT.

CDR3 region: CASSTGTGFDSPLHF. CDR3 in DNA: TGTGCCAGCTCAACCGGGACAGGGTTCGATTCACCCCTCCACTTT. The rearrangement joins TRBV18 to TRBJ1-6, with 9 bases lining up with TRBD1. J lost 8 bases, V lost 5 bases, and 7 bases had no gene match. CDR1 and CDR2 from the germline V gene are KGHSH and LQKENI. The CDR3 runs 15 residues.

The CDR3 region is CASSQQDLNTEAFF. The CDR3 nucleotides read TGTGCCAGCTCACAACAGGACCTCAACACTGAAGCTTTCTTT. V usage is TRBV18 and J usage is TRBJ1-1, with a possible D match to TRBD1 (5 bases). Per germline, CDR1 KGHSH and CDR2 LQKENI. The CDR3 consists of 14 residues. Trimming shortened V by 4 bases and J by 2 bases, and 11 bases separated the two germline ends.

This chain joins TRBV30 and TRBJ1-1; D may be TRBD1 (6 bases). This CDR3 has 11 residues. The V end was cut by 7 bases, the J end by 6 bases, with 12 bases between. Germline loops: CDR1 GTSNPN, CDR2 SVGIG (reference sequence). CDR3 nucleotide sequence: TGTGCCTACAGGGCTGGGGCTGAAGCTTTCTTT. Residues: CAYRAGAEAFF.

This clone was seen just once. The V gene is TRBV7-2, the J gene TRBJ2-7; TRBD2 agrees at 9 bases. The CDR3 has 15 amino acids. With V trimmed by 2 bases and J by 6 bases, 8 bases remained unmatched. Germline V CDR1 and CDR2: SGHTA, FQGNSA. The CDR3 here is CASSLLISAGGEQYF. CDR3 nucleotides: TGTGCCAGCAGCTTACTGATCTCAGCGGGGGGCGAGCAGTACTTC.

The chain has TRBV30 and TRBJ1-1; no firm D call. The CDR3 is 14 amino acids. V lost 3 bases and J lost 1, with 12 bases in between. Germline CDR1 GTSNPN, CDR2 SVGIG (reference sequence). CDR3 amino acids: CAWRVGGRNTEAFF. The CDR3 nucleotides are TGTGCCTGGAGGGTCGGCGGCAGGAACACTGAAGCTTTCTTT.

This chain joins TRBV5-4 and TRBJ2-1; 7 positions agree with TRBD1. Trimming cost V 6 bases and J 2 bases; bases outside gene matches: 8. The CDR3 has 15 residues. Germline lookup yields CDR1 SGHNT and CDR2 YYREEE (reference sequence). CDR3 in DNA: TGTGCCAGCACCACATCCGGGACAGCCTACAATGAGCAGTTCTTC. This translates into CASTTSGTAYNEQFF.

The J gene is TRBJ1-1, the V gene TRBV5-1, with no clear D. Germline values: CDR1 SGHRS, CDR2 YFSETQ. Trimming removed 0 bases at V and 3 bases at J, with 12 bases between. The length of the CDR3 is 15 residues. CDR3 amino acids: CASSLDRGRDTEAFF. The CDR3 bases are TGCGCCAGCAGCTTGGATCGGGGTAGGGACACTGAAGCTTTCTTT.

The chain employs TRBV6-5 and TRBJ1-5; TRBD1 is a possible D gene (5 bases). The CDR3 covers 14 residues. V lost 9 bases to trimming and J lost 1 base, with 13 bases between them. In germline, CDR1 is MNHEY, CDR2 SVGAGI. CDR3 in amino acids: CASRGGMSNQPQHF. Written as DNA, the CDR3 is TGTGCCAGTAGGGGAGGGATGAGCAATCAGCCCCAGCATTTT.

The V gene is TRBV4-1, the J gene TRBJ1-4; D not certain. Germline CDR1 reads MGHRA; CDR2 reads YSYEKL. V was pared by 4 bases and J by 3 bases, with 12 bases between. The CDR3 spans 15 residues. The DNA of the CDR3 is TGCGCCAGCAGCCTAAGCCGGGTACCTAATGAAAAACTGTTTTTT. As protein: CASSLSRVPNEKLFF.

CDR3: CASSRRPFLDTQYF. The CDR3 DNA reads as TGTGCCAGTAGTAGGCGGCCCTTCCTCGATACGCAGTATTTT. V is TRBV19 and J is TRBJ2-3; D is uncertain. The CDR3 length is 14 residues. V dropped 4 bases and J dropped 6 bases, with 14 bases sitting between them. Germline CDR1 reads LNHDA; CDR2 reads SQIVND (reference sequence).

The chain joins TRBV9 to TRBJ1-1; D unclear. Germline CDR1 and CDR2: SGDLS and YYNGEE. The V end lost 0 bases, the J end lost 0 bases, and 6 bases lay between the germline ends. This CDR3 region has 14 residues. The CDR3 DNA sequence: TGTGCCAGCAGCGTAGACACGATGAACACTGAAGCTTTCTTT. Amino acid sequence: CASSVDTMNTEAFF.

The CDR3 DNA sequence: TGTGCCAGCAGCCCTCTTACAGGGGAGCCTAATGAAAAACTGTTTTTT. Residues: CASSPLTGEPNEKLFF. The chain has TRBV7-9 and TRBJ1-4; 7 nucleotides line up with TRBD1. This CDR3 comprises 16 residues. Germline assignment: CDR1 SEHNR and CDR2 FQNEAQ (reference sequence). V dropped 5 bases and J dropped 3; count of bases not matched to a gene: 9. The full variable domain, its missing parts supplied by reference TRBV7-9 and TRBJ1-4, is DTGVSQNPRHKITKRGQNVTFRCDPISEHNRLYWYRQTLGQGPEFLTYFQNEAQLEKSRLLSDRFSAERPKGSFSTLEIQRTEQGDSAMYLCASSPLTGEPNEKLFFGSGTQLSVL.

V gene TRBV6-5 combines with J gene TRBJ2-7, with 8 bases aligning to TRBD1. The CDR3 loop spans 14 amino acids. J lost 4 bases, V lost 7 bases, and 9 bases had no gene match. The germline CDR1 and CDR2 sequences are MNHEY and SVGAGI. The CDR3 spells CASMTTGARYEQYF. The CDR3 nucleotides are TGTGCCAGCATGACGACAGGGGCTCGGTACGAGCAGTACTTC.

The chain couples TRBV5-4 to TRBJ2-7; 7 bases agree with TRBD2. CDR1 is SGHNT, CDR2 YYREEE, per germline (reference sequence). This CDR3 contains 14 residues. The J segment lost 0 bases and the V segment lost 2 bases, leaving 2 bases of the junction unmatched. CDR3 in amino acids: CASSLSGNSYEQYF. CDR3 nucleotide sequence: TGTGCCAGCAGCTTAAGCGGGAACTCCTACGAGCAGTACTTC. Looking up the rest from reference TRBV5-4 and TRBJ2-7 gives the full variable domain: ETGVTQSPTHLIKTRGQQVTLRCSSQSGHNTVSWYQQALGQGPQFIFQYYREEENGRGNFPPRFSGLQFPNYSSELNVNALELDDSALYLCASSLSGNSYEQYFGPGTRLTVT.

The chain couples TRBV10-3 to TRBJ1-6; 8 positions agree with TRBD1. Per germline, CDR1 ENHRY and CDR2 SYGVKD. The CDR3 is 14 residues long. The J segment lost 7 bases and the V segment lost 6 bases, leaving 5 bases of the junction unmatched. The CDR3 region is CAISDRGGNSPLHF. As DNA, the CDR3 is TGTGCCATCAGCGACAGGGGCGGGAATTCACCCCTCCACTTT.